This T cell receptor beta chain was captured in a study of blood T cell repertoires in COVID-19 (dated by TCRdb to about 2020). Regarding the research as a whole: Samples from collaborators originated in the United States, Italy and Spain and spanned both the acute and convalescent phases of COVID-19. The material from the prospective study consisted of cDNA or gDNA derived from T cells, B-cell-depleted T cells, or PBMCs. The repertoires were released in a freely available public database meant as a resource for research on the immune response to SARS-CoV-2. The dataset comprised deeply sampled blood TCRbeta repertoires from subjects exposed to, actively infected with, or recovered from COVID-19. Where available, HLA class I and class II types were obtained from metadata supplied by the sample provider rather than from assay-based typing. Samples came from the ongoing ImmuneRACE study (first 160 participants) plus 1,254 subjects from 6 global collaborators. The sample metadata nearly always contained a de-identified subject ID, COVID-19 status, age in years and sex. Study-level results and caveats: The quantity of clinical and demographic metadata differed by source and by participant and was supplied without curation.

Reading from cysteine to phenylalanine, the CDR3 counts 12 amino acids. Of the read, only the CDR3 DNA is kept; its 36 bases are in frame from base 1. From a lookup of the germline V gene, CDR1 and CDR2 are LGHNT and FRNRAP. Trimming costs V 7 bases and J 3 bases, and their ends lie 10 bases apart. The collaborating institutions used their own protocols to collect whole blood in K2EDTA tubes. For TCRbeta analysis, collaborator samples were shipped as frozen whole blood, as isolated PBMCs, or as DNA extracted from either sample type. The immunoSEQ Assay, a bias-controlled multiplex PCR, was used to amplify TCRbeta CDR3 regions from genomic DNA. Concerning the study's data processing: The number of nucleated cells in each sample was estimated from the amplification of reference gene primers within the assay. To quantify the absolute abundance of each unique TCRbeta CDR3 rearrangement, sequence reads were collapsed and filtered. Productive Simpson clonality was computed per sample as the square root of Simpson's diversity index over productive rearrangements. The table was pulled from immuneACCESS by TCRdb, which kept in-frame rearrangements only. Such tables lose some clones; where checked, under half of the loss comes from unresolved V genes, and the rest has no known cause. V, J and clone size reflect that table, while D and trimming were determined from the DNA. The sample has around 270,000 clones on record, under 90% of them singletons. Approximately 4% of the sample belongs to the ten largest clones.

With respect to this clone: The antigen it binds to is not known. Per-nucleotide qualities are absent, and no much larger clonotype sits a single base away.

Sample: peripheral blood. Recombination linked TRBV12-5 to TRBJ2-7, with no confidently assigned D gene. This clonotype was sampled from a man between 60 and 70 years old with acute or convalescent COVID-19. The CDR3 loop reads CASAINIYEQYF. At the DNA level, the sequence is TGTGCTAGTGCCATAAACATCTACGAGCAGTACTTC.